The 14 T cell receptor beta chains presented below share a single source sample, sequenced in a study of T cells in localized non-small cell lung cancer. Using immunoSEQ multiplex PCR, the repertoire was profiled, and TCRdb retains in-frame clones only, with some absent. The sample consists of about 9,800 clones, around two fifths of them appearing once. This specimen was lymph node tissue, taken before any cancer treatment. These receptors were taken from a woman aged 35 to 69 with stage I lung adenocarcinoma.

This clone came up a few times. The chain has TRBV2 and TRBJ2-7, with 8 bases aligning to TRBD1. CDR3 size: 14 residues. The V and J ends lost 3 bases and 0 bases, in that order; junction bases with no gene match: 1. CDR1 SNHLY and CDR2 FYNNEI come from the germline V gene. The CDR3 sequence: CASSDQGASYEQYF. As DNA, the CDR3 is TGTGCCAGCAGTGATCAGGGGGCCTCCTACGAGCAGTACTTC.

The rearrangement links TRBV15 to TRBJ2-3; 7 positions agree with TRBD1. Germline V CDR1 and CDR2: LNHNV, YYDKDF (reference sequence). This CDR3 comprises 15 residues. V lost 5 bases to trimming and J lost 4 bases; unmatched junction nucleotides: 9. The CDR3, as DNA: TGTGCCACCAGCCCTCGGGACAGACCAGCAGATACGCAGTATTTT. Translation: CATSPRDRPADTQYF. The full variable domain, rest sourced from reference TRBV15 and TRBJ2-3, is DAMVIQNPRYQVTQFGKPVTLSCSQTLNHNVMYWYQQKSSQAPKLLFHYYDKDFNNEADTPDNFQSRRPNTSFCFLDIRSPGLGDTAMYLCATSPRDRPADTQYFGPGTRLTVL.

This clone was counted ten times or more. The chain uses TRBV7-5 and TRBJ2-5; the DNA was not compared with TRBD2, the D call given in the table. TRBV7-5 is designated a pseudogene. This CDR3 contains 14 residues. The CDR3 sequence is CASSPNAGRGTQYF. The CDR3 nucleotides are TGTGCCAGCAGTCCGAACGCGGGACGAGGGACCCAGTACTTC.

The J gene is TRBJ1-1, the V gene TRBV6-8; unclear D gene. The V end was cut by 6 bases, the J end by 0 bases, with 17 bases between. The CDR3 length is 16 residues. Germline V gives CDR1 MNHGY, CDR2 SAAAGT. This CDR3 reads CASRGIKRVMNTEAFF. CDR3 DNA: TGTGCCAGCAGGGGAATCAAGCGGGTCATGAACACTGAAGCTTTCTTT.

This clone was found a few times. This rearrangement joins TRBV6-8 to TRBJ2-2, with 7 bases identical to TRBD1. J gave up 7 bases and V 10 bases, and 9 bases lay outside the gene matches. CDR1 and CDR2 from the germline V gene are MNHGY and SAAAGT. CDR3 length: 13 residues. The CDR3 here is CATLEQGIGELFF. The CDR3 nucleotides are TGTGCCACCCTCGAACAGGGGATCGGGGAGCTGTTTTTT.

This clone appeared a few times. The rearrangement joins TRBV2 to TRBJ2-3, with D unresolved. From germline, CDR1 is SNHLY and CDR2 FYNNEI. Trimming took off 7 bases at V and 1 base at J, with 12 bases between the two ends. The CDR3 length is 14 residues. The CDR3: CASNKFPRTDTQYF. The CDR3 DNA reads as TGTGCCAGCAATAAATTCCCCCGCACAGATACGCAGTATTTT.

The CDR3 here is CASYEQGETQYF. CDR3 sequence (DNA): TGTGCCAGCTACGAACAGGGGGAGACCCAGTACTTC. The chain couples TRBV6-8 to TRBJ2-5; TRBD1 agrees at 7 bases. The V gene end was trimmed by 8 bases and the J gene end by 5 bases; junction bases not matched to a gene: 5. CDR3 size: 12 residues. Germline V lookup: CDR1 MNHGY, CDR2 SAAAGT.

This CDR3 reads CASSETGVGNTIYF. The CDR3 region has the DNA TGCGCCAGCAGTGAAACAGGGGTAGGAAACACCATATATTTT. The rearrangement links TRBV10-2 to TRBJ1-3, with 7 bases matching TRBD1. CDR1 is WSHSY, CDR2 SAAADI, per germline. This CDR3 spans 14 amino acids. Trimming at V came to 3 bases and at J to 4 bases, leaving 3 bases not matched to a gene.

The chain employs TRBV30 and TRBJ1-4; no clear D. The ends were cut back, 0 bases at V and 5 bases at J, with 4 bases in the middle. The CDR3 sequence is 12 residues long. The germline V gene has CDR1 GTSNPN and CDR2 SVGIG (reference sequence). The CDR3 DNA is TGTGCCTGGAGTGTAGAGAATGAAAAACTGTTTTTT. Translation: CAWSVENEKLFF.

V is TRBV30 and J is TRBJ2-1, with D unclear. This CDR3 contains 15 residues. Trimming shortened V by 1 base and J by 2 bases, and 12 bases separated the two germline ends. Germline CDR1 GTSNPN, CDR2 SVGIG (reference sequence). CDR3 in amino acids: CAWSARPVTYNEQFF. CDR3 nucleotide sequence: TGTGCCTGGAGTGCTAGGCCAGTTACCTACAATGAGCAGTTCTTC.

This clone was observed a handful of times. The genes are TRBV30 and TRBJ1-6; D remains unclear. Germline V gives CDR1 GTSNPN, CDR2 SVGIG (reference sequence). CDR3 size: 13 residues. Trimming pared 3 bases from V and 0 bases from J, leaving 3 bases between. The CDR3 protein is CAWRSSYNSPLHF. The CDR3 nucleotides are TGTGCCTGGAGGAGCTCCTATAATTCACCCCTCCACTTT.

This clone was counted a single time. The rearrangement links TRBV15 to TRBJ1-1; D uncertain. The germline CDR1 and CDR2 sequences are LNHNV and YYDKDF (reference sequence). The CDR3 is 15 residues long. The V and J ends lost 3 bases and 0 bases respectively, with 11 bases between them. The CDR3 DNA sequence: TGTGCCACCAGCAGCCCCGGGAGTATGAACACTGAAGCTTTCTTT. Amino acid sequence: CATSSPGSMNTEAFF.

Relative to its sample, this clone is medium-sized. The chain employs TRBV6-8 and TRBJ2-6; D might be TRBD2 (6 bases). Germline values: CDR1 MNHGY, CDR2 SAAAGT. The CDR3 extends over 17 amino acids. Trimming removed 0 bases from V and 1 base from J, with 10 bases in between. The CDR3 spells CASSYSRLASGANVLTF. The CDR3 bases are TGTGCCAGCAGTTACTCGAGGCTAGCGTCTGGGGCCAACGTCCTGACTTTC.

The chain recombines TRBV9 with TRBJ1-2; the match to TRBD1 covers 7 bases. The length of the CDR3 is 14 residues. Germline V gene lookup returns CDR1 SGDLS and CDR2 YYNGEE. V shed 4 bases and J 4 bases; nucleotides not matched to a gene: 7. The DNA for the CDR3 is TGTGCCAGCAGCACCGACAGGGAGGTCTATGGCTACACCTTC. It is translated as CASSTDREVYGYTF.